This T cell receptor (beta chain) was found in a study of CD8 T cells in Susac syndrome. Germline CDR1 MNHNS, CDR2 SASEGT. Trimming removed 5 bases from V and 4 bases from J; junction bases left unmatched: 7. This CDR3 has 14 amino acids. Random hexamers served to reverse transcribe roughly 0.5 to 1 ug RNA. TCRdb used MiXCR to reprocess the immunoSEQ multiplex PCR reads, holding one entry per CDR3 protein. The table has 100,000 to 150,000 distinct CDR3 sequences, approximately 95% seen once. This TCR derives from a human donor with multiple sclerosis. Sequences were obtained from CD8+ T cells from PBMCs. The chain has TRBV6-1 and TRBJ2-7, with 8 bases matching TRBD1. CDR3 in amino acids: CASSLGQGIYEQYF. In DNA form, the CDR3 reads TGTGCCAGCAGTCTTGGACAGGGTATATACGAGCAGTACTTC.